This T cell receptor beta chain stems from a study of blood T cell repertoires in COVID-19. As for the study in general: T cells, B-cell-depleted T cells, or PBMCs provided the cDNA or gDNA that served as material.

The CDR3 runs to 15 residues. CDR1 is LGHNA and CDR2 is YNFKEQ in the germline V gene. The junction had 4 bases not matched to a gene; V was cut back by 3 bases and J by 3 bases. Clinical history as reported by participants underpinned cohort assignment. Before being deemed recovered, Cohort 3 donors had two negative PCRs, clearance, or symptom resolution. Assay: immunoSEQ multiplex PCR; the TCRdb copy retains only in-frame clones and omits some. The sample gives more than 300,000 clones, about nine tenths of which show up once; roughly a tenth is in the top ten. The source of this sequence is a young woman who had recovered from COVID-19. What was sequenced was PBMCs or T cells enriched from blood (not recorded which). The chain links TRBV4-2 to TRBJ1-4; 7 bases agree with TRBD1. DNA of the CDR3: TGTGCCAGCAGCCACCCCGGGACAGCTAATGAAAAACTGTTTTTT. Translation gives CASSHPGTANEKLFF.